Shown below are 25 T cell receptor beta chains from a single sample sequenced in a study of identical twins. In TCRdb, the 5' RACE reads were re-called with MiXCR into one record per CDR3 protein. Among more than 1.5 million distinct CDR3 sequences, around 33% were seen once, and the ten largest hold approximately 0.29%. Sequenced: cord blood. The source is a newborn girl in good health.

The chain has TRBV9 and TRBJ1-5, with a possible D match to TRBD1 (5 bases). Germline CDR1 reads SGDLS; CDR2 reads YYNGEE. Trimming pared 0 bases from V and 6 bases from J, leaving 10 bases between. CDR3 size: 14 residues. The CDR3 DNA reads TGTGCCAGCAGCGTAGGAGTCGGGGCTCAGCCCCAGCATTTT. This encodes CASSVGVGAQPQHF. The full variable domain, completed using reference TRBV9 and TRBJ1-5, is DSGVTQTPKHLITATGQRVTLRCSPRSGDLSVYWYQQSLDQGLQFLIQYYNGEERAKGNILERFSAQQFPDLHSELNLSSLELGDSALYFCASSVGVGAQPQHFGDGTRLSIL.

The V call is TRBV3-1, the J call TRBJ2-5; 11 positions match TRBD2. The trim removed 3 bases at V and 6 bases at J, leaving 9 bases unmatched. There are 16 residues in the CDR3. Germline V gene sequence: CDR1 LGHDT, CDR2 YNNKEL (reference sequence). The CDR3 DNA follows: TGTGCCAGCAGCCATCTCACTAGCGGGAGTTGGCAGACCCAGTACTTC. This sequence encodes CASSHLTSGSWQTQYF.

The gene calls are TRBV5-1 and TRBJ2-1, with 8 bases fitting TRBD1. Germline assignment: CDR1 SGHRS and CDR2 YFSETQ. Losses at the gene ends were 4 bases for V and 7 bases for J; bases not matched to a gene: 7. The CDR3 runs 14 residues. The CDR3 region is CASSPGTGHNEQFF. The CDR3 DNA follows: TGCGCCAGCAGCCCGGGGACAGGTCATAATGAGCAGTTCTTC.

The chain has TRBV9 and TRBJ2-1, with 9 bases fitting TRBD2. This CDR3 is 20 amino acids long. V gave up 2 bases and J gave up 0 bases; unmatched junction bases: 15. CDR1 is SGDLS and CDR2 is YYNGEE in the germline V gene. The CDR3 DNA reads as TGTGCCAGCAGCGTCAGAAGCGCTAGCGGGATACAGAGCTCCTACAATGAGCAGTTCTTC. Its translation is CASSVRSASGIQSSYNEQFF.

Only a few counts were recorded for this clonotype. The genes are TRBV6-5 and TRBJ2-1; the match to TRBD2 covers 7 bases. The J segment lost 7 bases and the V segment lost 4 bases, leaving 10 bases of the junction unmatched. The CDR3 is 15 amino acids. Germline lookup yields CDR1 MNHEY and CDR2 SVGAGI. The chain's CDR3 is CASSSHAGVGNEQFF. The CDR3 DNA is TGTGCCAGCAGTTCCCACGCGGGAGTGGGAAATGAGCAGTTCTTC.

The CDR3 DNA reads as TGTGCCAGCACTTCGGGGGGACCAGAGACCCAGTACTTC. Translation gives CASTSGGPETQYF. The chain recombines TRBV6-5 with TRBJ2-5, with TRBD2 identical over 7 bases. The V segment lost 7 bases and the J segment 4 bases; nucleotides outside the gene matches: 6. Per the germline V gene, CDR1 is MNHEY and CDR2 is SVGAGI. The CDR3 contains 13 residues.

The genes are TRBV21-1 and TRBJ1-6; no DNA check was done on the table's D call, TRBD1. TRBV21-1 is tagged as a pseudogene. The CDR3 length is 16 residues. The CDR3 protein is CASSRGERDSNSPLHF. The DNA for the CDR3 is TGTGCCAGCAGCAGAGGGGAGCGGGACAGTAATTCACCCCTCCACTTT.

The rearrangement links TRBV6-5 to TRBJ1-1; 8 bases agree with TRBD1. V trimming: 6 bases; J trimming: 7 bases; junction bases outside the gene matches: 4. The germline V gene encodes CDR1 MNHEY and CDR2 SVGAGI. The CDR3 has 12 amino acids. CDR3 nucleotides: TGTGCCAGCAGGGACAGGGTAGGTGAAGCTTTCTTT. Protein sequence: CASRDRVGEAFF.

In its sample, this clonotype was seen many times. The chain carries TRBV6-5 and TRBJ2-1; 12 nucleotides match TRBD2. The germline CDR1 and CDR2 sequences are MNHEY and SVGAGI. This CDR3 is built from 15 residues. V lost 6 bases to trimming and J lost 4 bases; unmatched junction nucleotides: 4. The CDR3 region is CASSPTSGRYNEQFF. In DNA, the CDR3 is TGTGCCAGCAGCCCGACTAGCGGGAGATACAATGAGCAGTTCTTC.

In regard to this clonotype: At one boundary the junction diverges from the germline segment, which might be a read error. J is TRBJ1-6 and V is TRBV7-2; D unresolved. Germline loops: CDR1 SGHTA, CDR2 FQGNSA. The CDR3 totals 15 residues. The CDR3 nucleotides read TGTGCCAGCAGCTTATTTAGCTCCTATAATTCACCCCCCCACTTT. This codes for CASSLFSSYNSPPHF.

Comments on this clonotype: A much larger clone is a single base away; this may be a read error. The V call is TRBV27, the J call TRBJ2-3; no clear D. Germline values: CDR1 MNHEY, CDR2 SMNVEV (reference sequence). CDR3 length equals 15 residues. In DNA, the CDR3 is TGTGCCAGCAGTTCGTTGGCCCGATTCTCAGATACGCGGTATTTT. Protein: CASSSLARFSDTRYF.

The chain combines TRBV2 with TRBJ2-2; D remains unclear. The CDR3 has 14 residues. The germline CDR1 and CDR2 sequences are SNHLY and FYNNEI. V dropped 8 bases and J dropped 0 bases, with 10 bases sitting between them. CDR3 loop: CASGSAANTGELFF. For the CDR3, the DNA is TGTGCCAGCGGTAGTGCCGCGAACACCGGGGAGCTGTTTTTT.

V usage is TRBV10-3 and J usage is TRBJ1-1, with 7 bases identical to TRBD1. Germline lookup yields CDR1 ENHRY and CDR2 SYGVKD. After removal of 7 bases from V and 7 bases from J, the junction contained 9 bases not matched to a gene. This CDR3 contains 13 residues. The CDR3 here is CAITKTGRSEAFF. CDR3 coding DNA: TGTGCCATCACTAAGACAGGGAGGAGTGAAGCTTTCTTT.

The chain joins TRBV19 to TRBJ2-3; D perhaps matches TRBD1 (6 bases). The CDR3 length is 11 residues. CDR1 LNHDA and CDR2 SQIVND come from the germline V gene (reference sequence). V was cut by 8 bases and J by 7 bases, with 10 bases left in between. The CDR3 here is CASSTGNTQYF. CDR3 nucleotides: TGTGCCAGTTCTACAGGGAATACGCAGTATTTT.

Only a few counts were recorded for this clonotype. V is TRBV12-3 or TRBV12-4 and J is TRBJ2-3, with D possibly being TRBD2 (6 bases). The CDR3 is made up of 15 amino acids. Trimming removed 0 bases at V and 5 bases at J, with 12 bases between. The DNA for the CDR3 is TGTGCCAGCAGTTTAGCGGGGACCGGGGGAGATACGCAGTATTTT. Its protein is CASSLAGTGGDTQYF.

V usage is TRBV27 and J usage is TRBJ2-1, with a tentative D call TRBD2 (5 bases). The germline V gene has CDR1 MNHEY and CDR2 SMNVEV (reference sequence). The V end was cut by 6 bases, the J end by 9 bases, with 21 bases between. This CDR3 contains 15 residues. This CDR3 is CASSLGGPNLGEQFF. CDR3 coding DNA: TGTGCCAGCAGCCTAGGAGGACCCAACCTCGGTGAGCAGTTCTTC.

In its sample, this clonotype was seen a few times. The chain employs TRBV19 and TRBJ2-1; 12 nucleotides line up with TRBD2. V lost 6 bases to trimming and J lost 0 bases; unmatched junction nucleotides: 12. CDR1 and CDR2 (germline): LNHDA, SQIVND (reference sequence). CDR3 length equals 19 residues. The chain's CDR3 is CASSTGGLAGLNSYNEQFF. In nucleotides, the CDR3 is TGTGCCAGTAGCACAGGTGGACTAGCGGGGTTAAACTCCTACAATGAGCAGTTCTTC.

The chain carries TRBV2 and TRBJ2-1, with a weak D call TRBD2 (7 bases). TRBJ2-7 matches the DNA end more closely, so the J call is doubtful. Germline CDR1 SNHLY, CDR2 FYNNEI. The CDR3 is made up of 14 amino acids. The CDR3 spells CASVQGGGEYEQYF. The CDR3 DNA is TGTGCCAGCGTTCAAGGGGGAGGGGAATACGAGCAGTACTTC.

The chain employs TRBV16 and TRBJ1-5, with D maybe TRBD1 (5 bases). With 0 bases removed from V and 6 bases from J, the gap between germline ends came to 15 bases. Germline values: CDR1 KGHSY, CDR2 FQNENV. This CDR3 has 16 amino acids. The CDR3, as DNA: TGTGCCAGCAGCCAATCGATCGGGGACCCTACTCAGCCCCAGCATTTT. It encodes CASSQSIGDPTQPQHF.

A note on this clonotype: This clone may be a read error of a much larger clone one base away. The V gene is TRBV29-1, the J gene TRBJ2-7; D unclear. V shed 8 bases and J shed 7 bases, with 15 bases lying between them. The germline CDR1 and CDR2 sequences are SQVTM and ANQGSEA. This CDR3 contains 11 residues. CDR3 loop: CSTRPYNEQYF. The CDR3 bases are TGCAGCACCCGACCTTACAATGAGCAGTACTTC.

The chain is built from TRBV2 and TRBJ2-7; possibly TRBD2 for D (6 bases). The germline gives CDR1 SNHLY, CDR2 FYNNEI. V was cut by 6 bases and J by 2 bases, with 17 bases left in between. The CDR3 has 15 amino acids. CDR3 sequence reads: CASRGPSEIPYEQYF. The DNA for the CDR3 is TGTGCCAGCAGGGGACCTAGCGAAATACCCTACGAGCAGTACTTC.

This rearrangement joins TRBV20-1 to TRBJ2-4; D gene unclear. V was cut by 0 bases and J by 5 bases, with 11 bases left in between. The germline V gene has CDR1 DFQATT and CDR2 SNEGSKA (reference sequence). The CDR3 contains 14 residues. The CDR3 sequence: CSARDGRSQNIQYF. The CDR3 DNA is TGCAGTGCTAGAGACGGCCGGTCCCAAAACATTCAGTACTTC.

CDR3 nucleotides: TGTGCCAGCAGCCCCGGACTAGCGGGGATTCCCGAGCAGTACTTC. Encoded protein: CASSPGLAGIPEQYF. The V gene is TRBV28, the J gene TRBJ2-7, with 12 bases lining up with TRBD2. The CDR3 is 15 amino acids. In germline, CDR1 is MDHEN, CDR2 SYDVKM. The J segment lost 6 bases and the V segment lost 6 bases, leaving 9 bases of the junction unmatched. Drawing the rest from reference TRBV28 and TRBJ2-7, the complete variable domain is DVKVTQSSRYLVKRTGEKVFLECVQDMDHENMFWYRQDPGLGLRLIYFSYDVKMKEKGDIPEGYSVSREKKERFSLILESASTNQTSMYLCASSPGLAGIPEQYFGPGTRLTVT.

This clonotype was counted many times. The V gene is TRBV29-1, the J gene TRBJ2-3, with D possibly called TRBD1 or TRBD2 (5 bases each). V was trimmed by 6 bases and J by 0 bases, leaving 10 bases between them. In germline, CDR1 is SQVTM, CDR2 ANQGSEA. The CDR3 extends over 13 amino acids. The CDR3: CSVKGPSTDTQYF. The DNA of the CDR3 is TGCAGCGTCAAGGGACCGAGCACAGATACGCAGTATTTT.

The CDR3 spells CASSVESAPYNEQFF. Written as DNA, the CDR3 is TGTGCCAGCAGCGTAGAAAGCGCTCCCTACAATGAGCAGTTCTTC. This chain joins TRBV9 and TRBJ2-1; D is unclear. Trimming took off 0 bases at V and 2 bases at J, with 9 bases between the two ends. Germline CDR1 reads SGDLS; CDR2 reads YYNGEE. This CDR3 is 15 amino acids long.